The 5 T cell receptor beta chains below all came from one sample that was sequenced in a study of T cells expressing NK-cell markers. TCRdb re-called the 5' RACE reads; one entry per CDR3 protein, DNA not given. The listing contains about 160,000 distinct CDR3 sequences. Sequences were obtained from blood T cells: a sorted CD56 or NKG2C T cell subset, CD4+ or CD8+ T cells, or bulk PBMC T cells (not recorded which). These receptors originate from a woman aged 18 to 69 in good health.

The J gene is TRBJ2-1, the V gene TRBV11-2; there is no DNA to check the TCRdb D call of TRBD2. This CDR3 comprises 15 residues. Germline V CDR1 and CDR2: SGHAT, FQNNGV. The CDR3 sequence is CASSTIRLAGGEQFF.

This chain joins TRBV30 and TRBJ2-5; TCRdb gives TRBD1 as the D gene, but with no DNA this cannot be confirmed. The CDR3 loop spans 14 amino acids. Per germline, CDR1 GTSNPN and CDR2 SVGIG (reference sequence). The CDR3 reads CAWSTGGSGETQYF.

The CDR3 sequence: CASSPRRLNYGYTF. This sequence joins TRBV7-9 and TRBJ1-2. This CDR3 region has 14 residues. Germline assignment: CDR1 SEHNR and CDR2 FQNEAQ (reference sequence).

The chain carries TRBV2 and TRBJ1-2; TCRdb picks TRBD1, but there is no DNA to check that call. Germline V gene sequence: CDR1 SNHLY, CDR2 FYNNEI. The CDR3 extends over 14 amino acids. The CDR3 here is CASTLGQGGYGYTF.

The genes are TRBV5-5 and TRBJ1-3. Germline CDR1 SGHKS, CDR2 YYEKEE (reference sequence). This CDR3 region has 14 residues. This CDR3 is CASSLVPAGNTIYF.